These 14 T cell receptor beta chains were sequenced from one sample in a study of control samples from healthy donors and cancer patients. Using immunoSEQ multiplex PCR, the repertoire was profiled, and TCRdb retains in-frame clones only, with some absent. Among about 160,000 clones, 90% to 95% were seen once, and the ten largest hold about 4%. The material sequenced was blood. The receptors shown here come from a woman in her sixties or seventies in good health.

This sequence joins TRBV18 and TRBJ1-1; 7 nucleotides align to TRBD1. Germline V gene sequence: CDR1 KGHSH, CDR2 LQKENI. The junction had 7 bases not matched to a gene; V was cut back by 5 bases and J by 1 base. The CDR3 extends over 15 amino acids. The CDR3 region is CASSFTGQPNTEAFF. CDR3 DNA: TGTGCCAGCTCATTTACGGGACAGCCGAACACTGAAGCTTTCTTT.

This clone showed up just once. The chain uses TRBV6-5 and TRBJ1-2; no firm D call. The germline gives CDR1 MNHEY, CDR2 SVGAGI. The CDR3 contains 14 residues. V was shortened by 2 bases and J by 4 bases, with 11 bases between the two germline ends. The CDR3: CASSYNTLSYGYTF. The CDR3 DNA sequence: TGTGCCAGCAGTTACAATACCCTAAGCTATGGCTACACCTTC.

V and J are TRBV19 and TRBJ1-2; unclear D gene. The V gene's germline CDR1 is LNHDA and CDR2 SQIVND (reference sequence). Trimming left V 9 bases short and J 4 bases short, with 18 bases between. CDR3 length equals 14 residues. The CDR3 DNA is TGTGCCAGCATTTCCGGGAGTGGCGGCTATGGCTACACCTTC. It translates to CASISGSGGYGYTF.

The CDR3 bases are TGTGCCAGCAGTCAACAACAGGTCTCTGGGGCCAACGTCCTGACTTTC. Protein sequence: CASSQQQVSGANVLTF. This chain connects TRBV2 to TRBJ2-6, with D perhaps matching TRBD1 (5 bases). Germline V gives CDR1 SNHLY, CDR2 FYNNEI. The CDR3 totals 16 residues. V was shortened by 5 bases and J by 0 bases, with 11 bases between the two germline ends.

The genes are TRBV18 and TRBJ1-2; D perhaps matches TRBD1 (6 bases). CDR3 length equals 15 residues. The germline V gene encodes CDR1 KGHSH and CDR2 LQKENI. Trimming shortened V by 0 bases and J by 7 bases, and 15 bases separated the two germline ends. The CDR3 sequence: CASSPPGAEDPGYTF. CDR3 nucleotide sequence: TGTGCCAGCTCACCACCGGGGGCAGAGGATCCTGGCTACACCTTC.

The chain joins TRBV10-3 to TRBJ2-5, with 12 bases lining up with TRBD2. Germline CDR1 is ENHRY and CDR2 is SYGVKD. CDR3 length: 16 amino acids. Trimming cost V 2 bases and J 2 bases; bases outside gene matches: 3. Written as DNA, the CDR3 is TGTGCCATCAGTGAGGGGACTAGCGGGTTTCAAGAGACCCAGTACTTC. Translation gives CAISEGTSGFQETQYF.

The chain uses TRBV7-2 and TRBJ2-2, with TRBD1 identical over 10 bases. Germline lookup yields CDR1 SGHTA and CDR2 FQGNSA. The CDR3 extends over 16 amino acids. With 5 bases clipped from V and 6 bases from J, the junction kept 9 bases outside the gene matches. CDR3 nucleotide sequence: TGTGCCAGCAGCAAGCGAGCGGGACAGGGGTCCGGGGAGCTGTTTTTT. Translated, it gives CASSKRAGQGSGELFF.

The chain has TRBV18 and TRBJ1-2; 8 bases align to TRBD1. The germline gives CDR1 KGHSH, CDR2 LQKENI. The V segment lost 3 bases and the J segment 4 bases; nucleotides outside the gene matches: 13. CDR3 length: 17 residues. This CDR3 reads CASSPKNLGGTGYGYTF. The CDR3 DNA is TGTGCCAGCTCACCCAAGAATCTAGGCGGGACAGGCTATGGCTACACCTTC. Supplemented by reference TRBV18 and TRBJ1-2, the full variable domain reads NAGVMQNPRHLVRRRGQEARLRCSPMKGHSHVYWYRQLPEEGLKFMVYLQKENIIDESGMPKERFSAEFPKEGPSILRIQQVVRGDSAAYFCASSPKNLGGTGYGYTFGSGTRLTVV.

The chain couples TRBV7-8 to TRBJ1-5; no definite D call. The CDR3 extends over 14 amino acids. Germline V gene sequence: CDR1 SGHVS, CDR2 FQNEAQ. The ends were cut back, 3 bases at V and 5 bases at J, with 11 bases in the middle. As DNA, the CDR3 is TGTGCCAGCAGCTTTGCCGGCCCCGATCAGCCCCAGCATTTT. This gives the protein CASSFAGPDQPQHF.

The CDR3 nucleotides are TGTGCCAGCAGCGCGGGAACAGGGAATAACTATGGCTACACCTTC. It codes for CASSAGTGNNYGYTF. The chain is built from TRBV7-3 and TRBJ1-2; D possibly corresponds to TRBD1 (6 bases). The germline gives CDR1 SGHTA, CDR2 FQGTGA. Trimming pared 5 bases from V and 1 base from J, leaving 14 bases between. This CDR3 is built from 15 residues.

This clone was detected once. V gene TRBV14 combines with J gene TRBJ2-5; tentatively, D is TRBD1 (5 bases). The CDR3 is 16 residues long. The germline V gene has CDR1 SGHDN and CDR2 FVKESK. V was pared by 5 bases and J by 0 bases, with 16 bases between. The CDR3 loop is CASSADRDFYQETQYF. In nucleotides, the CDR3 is TGTGCCAGCAGCGCCGACAGAGACTTCTACCAAGAGACCCAGTACTTC.

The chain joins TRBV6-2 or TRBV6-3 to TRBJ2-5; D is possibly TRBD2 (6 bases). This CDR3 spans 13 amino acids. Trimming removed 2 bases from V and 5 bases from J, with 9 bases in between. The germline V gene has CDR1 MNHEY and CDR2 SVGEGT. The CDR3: CASSYGGIETQYF. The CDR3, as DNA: TGTGCCAGCAGTTACGGGGGGATCGAGACCCAGTACTTC.

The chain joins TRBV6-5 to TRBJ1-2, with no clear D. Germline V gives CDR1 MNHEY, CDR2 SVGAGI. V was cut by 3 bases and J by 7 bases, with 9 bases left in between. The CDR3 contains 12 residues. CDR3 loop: CASSYTAGGYTF. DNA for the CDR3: TGTGCCAGCAGTTATACGGCTGGTGGCTACACCTTC.

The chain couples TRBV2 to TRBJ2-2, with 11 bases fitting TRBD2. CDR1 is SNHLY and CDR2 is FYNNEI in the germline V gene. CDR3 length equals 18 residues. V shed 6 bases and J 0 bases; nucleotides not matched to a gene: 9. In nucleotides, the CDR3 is TGTGCCAGCAGGGGGACTAGCGGTTACTCGACGAACACCGGGGAGCTGTTTTTT. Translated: CASRGTSGYSTNTGELFF. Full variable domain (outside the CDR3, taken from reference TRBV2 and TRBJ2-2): EPEVTQTPSHQVTQMGQEVILRCVPISNHLYFYWYRQILGQKVEFLVSFYNNEISEKSEIFDDQFSVERPDGSNFTLKIRSTKLEDSAMYFCASRGTSGYSTNTGELFFGEGSRLTVL.